Shown below are 19 T cell receptor beta chains from a single sample sequenced in a study of T cell responses to AZD1222 COVID-19 vaccine. The protocol was immunoSEQ multiplex PCR, while the TCRdb copy is restricted to in-frame clones and leaves out a portion. The data hold around 250,000 clones, with 85% to 95% observed a single time. The input for sequencing was peripheral blood, taken on day 0 of AZD1222 vaccination. Receptors originate from an adult in good health.

This clone occurred a few times. J is TRBJ2-7 and V is TRBV7-9; D possibly uses TRBD1 or TRBD2 (5 bases each). The CDR3 is 13 residues long. Germline V lookup: CDR1 SEHNR, CDR2 FQNEAQ (reference sequence). V lost 6 bases, J lost 3 bases, and 12 bases lay in between. CDR3 in DNA: TGTGCCAGCAGGGGACCGATCGACTACGAGCAGTACTTC. This codes for CASRGPIDYEQYF.

This clone turned up a few times. CDR3 DNA sequence: TGTGCCAGTAGACAGGACATAGGAACAGATACGCAGTATTTT. As protein: CASRQDIGTDTQYF. The chain combines TRBV19 with TRBJ2-3, with D possibly being TRBD1 (5 bases). The germline V gene has CDR1 LNHDA and CDR2 SQIVND (reference sequence). The CDR3 has 14 residues. V lost 6 bases and J 3 bases, leaving 13 bases between the germline ends.

This clone has only one observation. V gene TRBV14 combines with J gene TRBJ2-2, with 7 bases matching TRBD1. This CDR3 has 15 amino acids. Losses at the gene ends were 4 bases for V and 1 base for J; bases not matched to a gene: 3. From germline, CDR1 is SGHDN and CDR2 FVKESK. The CDR3 DNA reads as TGTGCCAGCAGCCTCTGGACAGGGAACACCGGGGAGCTGTTTTTT. Protein sequence: CASSLWTGNTGELFF. Filled out from reference TRBV14 and TRBJ2-2, the complete variable domain reads EAGVTQFPSHSVIEKGQTVTLRCDPISGHDNLYWYRRVMGKEIKFLLHFVKESKQDESGMPNNRFLAERTGGTYSTLKVQPAELEDSGVYFCASSLWTGNTGELFFGEGSRLTVL.

V gene TRBV7-3 combines with J gene TRBJ2-3, with D unresolved. The CDR3 sequence is 12 residues long. CDR1 and CDR2 (germline): SGHTA, FQGTGA. V lost 5 bases and J lost 7, with 10 bases in between. CDR3 sequence reads: CASSQDGNTQYF. The CDR3 DNA is TGTGCCAGCAGCCAAGACGGAAATACGCAGTATTTT.

The chain uses TRBV28 and TRBJ1-3; D is perhaps TRBD1 (6 bases). Germline loops: CDR1 MDHEN, CDR2 SYDVKM. V was cut by 7 bases and J by 0 bases, with 19 bases left in between. The CDR3 loop spans 17 amino acids. The CDR3 DNA reads as TGTGCCAGCACGAACTCCCGGGACACCCGCTCTGGAAACACCATATATTTT. This codes for CASTNSRDTRSGNTIYF.

By share, this clone counts as medium-sized (0.01 to 0.1%). This chain links TRBV28 with TRBJ2-7, with 14 nucleotides matching TRBD2. V shed 5 bases and J 6 bases; nucleotides not matched to a gene: 9. This CDR3 comprises 16 residues. Germline assignment: CDR1 MDHEN and CDR2 SYDVKM. The CDR3 loop is CASSPLTSGGAFEQYF. Written as DNA, the CDR3 is TGTGCCAGCAGTCCTCTGACTAGCGGGGGGGCCTTCGAGCAGTACTTC.

The V gene is TRBV10-3, the J gene TRBJ1-2; D unresolved. Looked up from germline, CDR1 is ENHRY and CDR2 is SYGVKD. Trimming removed 3 bases at V and 6 bases at J, with 14 bases between. CDR3 length equals 14 residues. CDR3 bases: TGTGCCATCAGTGATGGGGAGAGATCGGATGGCTACACCTTC. It encodes CAISDGERSDGYTF.

The chain carries TRBV3-1 (or the pseudogene TRBV3-2) and TRBJ2-7; maybe TRBD2 (6 bases). This CDR3 region has 16 residues. Trimming pared 4 bases from V and 1 base from J, leaving 17 bases between. Germline V lookup: CDR1 LGHDT, CDR2 YNNKEL (reference sequence). CDR3 coding DNA: TGTGCCAGCAGCCCAGCCGGGGGTTCCTCATCCTACGAGCAGTACTTC. Its translation: CASSPAGGSSSYEQYF.

The rearrangement links TRBV7-2 to TRBJ2-1; unclear D gene. Trimming took 3 bases from V and 10 from J, leaving 13 bases between them. In germline, CDR1 is SGHTA, CDR2 FQGNSA. This CDR3 has 13 amino acids. CDR3 sequence reads: CASSFSDAAEQFF. DNA for the CDR3: TGTGCCAGCAGCTTTTCAGACGCCGCCGAGCAGTTCTTC. The variable domain in full, with the rest retrieved from reference TRBV7-2 and TRBJ2-1, is GAGVSQSPSNKVTEKGKDVELRCDPISGHTALYWYRQSLGQGLEFLIYFQGNSAPDKSGLPSDRFSAERTGGSVSTLTIQRTQQEDSAVYLCASSFSDAAEQFFGPGTRLTVL.

The chain joins TRBV4-3 to TRBJ1-2; unclear D gene. V dropped 1 base and J dropped 0 bases, with 12 bases sitting between them. The CDR3 length is 16 residues. Germline V gene lookup returns CDR1 LGHNA and CDR2 YSLEER. The CDR3 region has the DNA TGCGCCAGCAGCCAAGCGTCGACACCTTCTAACTATGGCTACACCTTC. Its protein is CASSQASTPSNYGYTF.

The gene calls are TRBV28 and TRBJ1-2; 9 nucleotides line up with TRBD1. The CDR3 extends over 13 amino acids. After removal of 7 bases from V and 4 bases from J, the junction contained 4 bases not matched to a gene. Germline V gives CDR1 MDHEN, CDR2 SYDVKM. CDR3: CASTVTGGYGYTF. The CDR3 nucleotides read TGTGCCAGCACCGTGACAGGGGGCTATGGCTACACCTTC.

V usage is TRBV5-1 and J usage is TRBJ2-3; 11 nucleotides align to TRBD2. From germline, CDR1 is SGHRS and CDR2 YFSETQ. CDR3 length: 15 amino acids. After removal of 3 bases from V and 4 bases from J, the junction contained 4 bases not matched to a gene. The CDR3 DNA follows: TGCGCCAGCAGCTCGACTAGCGGGGTCGCAGATACGCAGTATTTT. It is translated as CASSSTSGVADTQYF. Full variable domain (rest looked up from reference TRBV5-1 and TRBJ2-3): KAGVTQTPRYLIKTRGQQVTLSCSPISGHRSVSWYQQTPGQGLQFLFEYFSETQRNKGNFPGRFSGRQFSNSRSEMNVSTLELGDSALYLCASSSTSGVADTQYFGPGTRLTVL.

This clone appeared a single time. The V gene is TRBV6-5, the J gene TRBJ1-2; TRBD1 matches 8 bases. This CDR3 is built from 14 residues. V trimming: 5 bases; J trimming: 2 bases; junction bases outside the gene matches: 4. The germline V gene encodes CDR1 MNHEY and CDR2 SVGAGI. CDR3 loop: CASSIGQGNYGYTF. Here the CDR3 DNA reads TGTGCCAGCAGTATAGGACAGGGAAACTATGGCTACACCTTC.

This clone was observed once. The V and J genes are TRBV2 and TRBJ1-2; D call uncertain. The germline CDR1 and CDR2 sequences are SNHLY and FYNNEI. V lost 3 bases, J lost 6 bases, and 14 bases lay in between. This CDR3 contains 14 residues. CDR3 nucleotide sequence: TGTGCCAGCAGTGATTCGTTATTGGTAAATGGCTACACCTTC. Residues: CASSDSLLVNGYTF.

V gene TRBV7-9 combines with J gene TRBJ2-1; 9 bases are a match to TRBD2. V was pared by 3 bases and J by 7 bases, with 4 bases of the junction left unmatched. The CDR3 extends over 14 amino acids. CDR1 is SEHNR and CDR2 is FQNEAQ in the germline V gene (reference sequence). The CDR3 DNA is TGTGCCAGCAGCTTTCAGCGGGAGGAGAATGAGCAGTTCTTC. It translates to CASSFQREENEQFF.

The CDR3 loop is CASSLTGERTEAFF. The CDR3 nucleotides read TGTGCCAGCAGTTTAACAGGGGAGAGAACTGAAGCTTTCTTT. The chain couples TRBV2 to TRBJ1-1; 7 nucleotides align to TRBD1. CDR3 length: 14 residues. J lost 5 bases, V lost 5 bases, and 8 bases had no gene match. Germline values: CDR1 SNHLY, CDR2 FYNNEI. Based on the CDR3 plus reference TRBV2 and TRBJ1-1, the full variable domain is EPEVTQTPSHQVTQMGQEVILRCVPISNHLYFYWYRQILGQKVEFLVSFYNNEISEKSEIFDDQFSVERPDGSNFTLKIRSTKLEDSAMYFCASSLTGERTEAFFGQGTRLTVV.

The chain is built from TRBV24-1 and TRBJ2-7; D unclear. The CDR3 runs to 13 residues. Between the trimmed V and J ends, which lost 5 bases and 1 base, there was a span of 8 bases. Germline CDR1 and CDR2: KGHDR and SFDVKD. The chain's CDR3 is CATSGSPSYEQYF. The CDR3 region has the DNA TGTGCCACCAGTGGCTCGCCATCCTACGAGCAGTACTTC.

The genes are TRBV2 and TRBJ2-5, with D possibly TRBD2 on 5 matching bases. Trimming pared 7 bases from V and 5 bases from J, leaving 11 bases between. The CDR3 length is 12 residues. Looked up from germline, CDR1 is SNHLY and CDR2 is FYNNEI. CDR3 coding DNA: TGTGCCAGCATCGGGTCGGGGGAGACCCAGTACTTC. Translating gives CASIGSGETQYF.

CDR3 sequence reads: CASSPMSGGGKTQYF. In DNA form, the CDR3 reads TGTGCCAGCAGTCCCATGTCGGGGGGCGGAAAGACCCAGTACTTC. This chain connects TRBV27 to TRBJ2-5; possible D gene TRBD2, 7 bases. V was pared by 5 bases and J by 6 bases, with 19 bases between. Looked up from germline, CDR1 is MNHEY and CDR2 is SMNVEV (reference sequence). The CDR3 spans 15 residues.